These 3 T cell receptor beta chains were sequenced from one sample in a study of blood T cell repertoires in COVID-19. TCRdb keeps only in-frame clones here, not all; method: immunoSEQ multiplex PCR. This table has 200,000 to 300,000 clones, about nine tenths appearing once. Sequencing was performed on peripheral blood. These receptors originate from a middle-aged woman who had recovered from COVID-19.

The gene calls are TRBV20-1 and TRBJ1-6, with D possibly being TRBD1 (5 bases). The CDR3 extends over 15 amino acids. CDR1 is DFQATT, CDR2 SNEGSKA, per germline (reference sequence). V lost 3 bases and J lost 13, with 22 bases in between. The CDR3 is CSASPAGGRLDPLHF. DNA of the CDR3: TGCAGTGCTAGTCCCGCGGGGGGTAGGCTTGATCCCCTCCACTTT.

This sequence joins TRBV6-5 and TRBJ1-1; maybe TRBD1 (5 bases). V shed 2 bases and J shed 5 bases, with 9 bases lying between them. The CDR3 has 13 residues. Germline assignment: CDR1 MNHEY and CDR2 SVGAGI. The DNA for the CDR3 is TGTGCCAGCAGTTACAAGGGGTGGACTGAAGCTTTCTTT. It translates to CASSYKGWTEAFF.

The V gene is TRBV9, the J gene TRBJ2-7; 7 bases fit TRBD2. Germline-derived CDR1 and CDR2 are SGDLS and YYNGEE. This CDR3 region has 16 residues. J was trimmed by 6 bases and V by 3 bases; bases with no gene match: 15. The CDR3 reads CASSDEGAGPRGEQYF. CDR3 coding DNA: TGTGCCAGCAGCGACGAAGGAGCGGGGCCGAGGGGCGAGCAGTACTTC. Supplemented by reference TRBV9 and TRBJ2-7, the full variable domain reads DSGVTQTPKHLITATGQRVTLRCSPRSGDLSVYWYQQSLDQGLQFLIQYYNGEERAKGNILERFSAQQFPDLHSELNLSSLELGDSALYFCASSDEGAGPRGEQYFGPGTRLTVT.